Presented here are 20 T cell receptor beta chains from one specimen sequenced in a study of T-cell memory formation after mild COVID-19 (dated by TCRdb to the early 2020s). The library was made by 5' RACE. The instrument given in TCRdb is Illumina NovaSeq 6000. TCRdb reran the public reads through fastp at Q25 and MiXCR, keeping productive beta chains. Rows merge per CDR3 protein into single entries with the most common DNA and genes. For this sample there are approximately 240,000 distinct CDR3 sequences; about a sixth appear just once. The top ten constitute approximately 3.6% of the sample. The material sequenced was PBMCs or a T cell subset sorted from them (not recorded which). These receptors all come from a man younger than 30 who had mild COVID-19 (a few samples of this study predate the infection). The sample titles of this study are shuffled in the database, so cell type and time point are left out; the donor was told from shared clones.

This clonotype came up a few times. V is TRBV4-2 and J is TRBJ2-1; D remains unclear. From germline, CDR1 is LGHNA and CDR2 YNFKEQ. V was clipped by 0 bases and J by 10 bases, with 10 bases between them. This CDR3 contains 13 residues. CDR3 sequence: CASSQDRPKEQFF. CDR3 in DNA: TGTGCCAGCAGCCAAGATCGTCCCAAGGAGCAGTTCTTC.

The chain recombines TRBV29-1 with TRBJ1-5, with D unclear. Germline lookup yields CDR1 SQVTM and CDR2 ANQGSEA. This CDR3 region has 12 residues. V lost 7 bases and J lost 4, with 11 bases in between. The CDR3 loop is CSAQDPNQPQHF. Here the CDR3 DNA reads TGCAGCGCCCAGGACCCTAATCAGCCCCAGCATTTT.

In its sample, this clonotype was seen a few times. The CDR3 sequence: CSVTRRPGGEQYV. CDR3 DNA sequence: TGCAGTGTCACCCGCAGACCTGGGGGGGAGCAGTACGTC. This chain uses TRBV20-1 with TRBJ2-7; maybe TRBD2 (6 bases). Germline V gene sequence: CDR1 DFQATT, CDR2 SNEGSKA (reference sequence). Deletions cut 7 bases from V and 7 bases from J, with 20 bases between. The CDR3 sequence is 13 residues long.

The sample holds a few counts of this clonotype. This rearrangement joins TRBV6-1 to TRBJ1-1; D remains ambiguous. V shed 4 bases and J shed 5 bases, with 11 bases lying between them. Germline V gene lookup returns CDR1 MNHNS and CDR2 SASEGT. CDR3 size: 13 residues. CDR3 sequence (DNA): TGTGCCAGCAGTGGATTTAGACGGACTGAAGCTTTCTTT. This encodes CASSGFRRTEAFF.

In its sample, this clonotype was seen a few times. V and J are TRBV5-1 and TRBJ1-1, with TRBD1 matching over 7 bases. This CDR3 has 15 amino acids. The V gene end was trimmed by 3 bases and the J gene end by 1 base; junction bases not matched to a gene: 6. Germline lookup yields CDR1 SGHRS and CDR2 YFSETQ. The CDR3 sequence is CASSSRQGANTEAFF. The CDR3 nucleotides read TGCGCCAGCAGCTCCCGACAGGGAGCGAACACTGAAGCTTTCTTT.

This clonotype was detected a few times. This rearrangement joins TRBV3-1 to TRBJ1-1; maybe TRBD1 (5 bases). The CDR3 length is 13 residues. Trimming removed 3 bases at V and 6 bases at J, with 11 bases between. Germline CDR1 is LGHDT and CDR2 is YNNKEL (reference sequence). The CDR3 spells CASSQAGTSEAFF. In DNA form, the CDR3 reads TGTGCCAGCAGCCAGGCGGGGACCTCTGAAGCTTTCTTT.

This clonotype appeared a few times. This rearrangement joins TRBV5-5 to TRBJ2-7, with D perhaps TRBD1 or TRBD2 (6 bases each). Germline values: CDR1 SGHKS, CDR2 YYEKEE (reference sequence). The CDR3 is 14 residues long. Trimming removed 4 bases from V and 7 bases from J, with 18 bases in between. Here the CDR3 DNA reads TGTGCCAGCAGCCCCGAAGGGGGGCTTAGGGAGCAGTACTTC. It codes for CASSPEGGLREQYF.

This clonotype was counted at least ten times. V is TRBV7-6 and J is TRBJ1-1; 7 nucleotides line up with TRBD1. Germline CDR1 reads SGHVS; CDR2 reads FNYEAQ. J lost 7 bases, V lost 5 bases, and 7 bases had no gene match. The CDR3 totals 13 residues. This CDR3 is CASSRRQGGEAFF. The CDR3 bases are TGTGCCAGCAGCCGCCGACAGGGAGGTGAAGCTTTCTTT.

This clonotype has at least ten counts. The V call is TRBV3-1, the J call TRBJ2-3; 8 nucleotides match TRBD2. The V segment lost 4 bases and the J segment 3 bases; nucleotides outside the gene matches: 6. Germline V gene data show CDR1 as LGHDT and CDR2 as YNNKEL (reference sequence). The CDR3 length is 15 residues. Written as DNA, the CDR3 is TGTGCCAGCAGCCCTCCGGGACTAGTAACAGATACGCAGTATTTT. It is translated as CASSPPGLVTDTQYF.

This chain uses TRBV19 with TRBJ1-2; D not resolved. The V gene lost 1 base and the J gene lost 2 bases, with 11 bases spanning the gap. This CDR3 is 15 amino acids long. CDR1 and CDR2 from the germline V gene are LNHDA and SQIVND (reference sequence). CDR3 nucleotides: TGTGCCAGTAGTATAGGTTCGATGGGAAACTATGGCTACACCTTC. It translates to CASSIGSMGNYGYTF.

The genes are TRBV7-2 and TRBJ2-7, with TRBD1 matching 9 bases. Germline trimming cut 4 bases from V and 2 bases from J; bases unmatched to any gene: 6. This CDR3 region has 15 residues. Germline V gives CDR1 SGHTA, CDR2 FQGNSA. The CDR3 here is CASSWGTGIPYEQYF. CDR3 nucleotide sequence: TGTGCCAGCAGCTGGGGGACAGGGATCCCCTACGAGCAGTACTTC.

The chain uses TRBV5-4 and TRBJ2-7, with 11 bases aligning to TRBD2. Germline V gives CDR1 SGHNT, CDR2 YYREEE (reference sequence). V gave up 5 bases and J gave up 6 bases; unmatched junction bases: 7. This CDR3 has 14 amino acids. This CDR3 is CASSSGTSGPEQYF. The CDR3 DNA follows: TGTGCCAGCAGTTCCGGGACTAGCGGTCCCGAGCAGTACTTC.

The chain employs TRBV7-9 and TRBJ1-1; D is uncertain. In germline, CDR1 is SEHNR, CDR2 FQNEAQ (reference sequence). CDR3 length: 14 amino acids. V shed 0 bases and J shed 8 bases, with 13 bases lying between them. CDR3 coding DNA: TGTGCCAGCAGCTTAGCACATAACTTGGCCGAAGCTTTCTTT. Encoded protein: CASSLAHNLAEAFF.

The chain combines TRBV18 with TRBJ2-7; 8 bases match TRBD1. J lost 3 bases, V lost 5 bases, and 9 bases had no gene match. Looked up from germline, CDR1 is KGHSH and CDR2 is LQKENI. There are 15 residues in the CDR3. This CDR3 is CASSYSGTGNYEQYF. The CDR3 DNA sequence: TGTGCCAGCTCATATTCCGGGACAGGCAACTACGAGCAGTACTTC.

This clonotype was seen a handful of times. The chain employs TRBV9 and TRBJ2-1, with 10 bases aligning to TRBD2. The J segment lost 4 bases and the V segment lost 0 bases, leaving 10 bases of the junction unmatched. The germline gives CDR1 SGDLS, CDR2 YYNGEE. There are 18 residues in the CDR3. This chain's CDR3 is CASSVDHKRGGIYNEQFF. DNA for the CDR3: TGTGCCAGCAGCGTAGATCACAAGCGGGGGGGTATTTACAATGAGCAGTTCTTC.

The CDR3 DNA reads as TGCGCCAGCAGCATGAGGACGGAGAACACTGAAGCTTTCTTT. It yields the protein CASSMRTENTEAFF. The chain couples TRBV5-1 to TRBJ1-1; D is undetermined. This CDR3 spans 14 amino acids. From germline, CDR1 is SGHRS and CDR2 YFSETQ. V was shortened by 4 bases and J by 1 base, with 11 bases between the two germline ends.

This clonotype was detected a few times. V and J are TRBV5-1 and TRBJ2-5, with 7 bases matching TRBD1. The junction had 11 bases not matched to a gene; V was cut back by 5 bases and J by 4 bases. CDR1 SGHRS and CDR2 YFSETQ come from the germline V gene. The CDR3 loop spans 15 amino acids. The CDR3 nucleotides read TGCGCCAGCAGATTGTCCTTCCAGGGGGTAGAGACCCAGTACTTC. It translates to CASRLSFQGVETQYF.

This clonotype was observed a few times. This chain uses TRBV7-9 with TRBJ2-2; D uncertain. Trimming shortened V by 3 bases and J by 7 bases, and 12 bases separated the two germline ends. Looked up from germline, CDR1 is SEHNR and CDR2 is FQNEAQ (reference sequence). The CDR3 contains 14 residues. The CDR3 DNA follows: TGTGCCAGCAGCTTGAATGGGCGGAACGGGGAGCTGTTTTTT. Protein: CASSLNGRNGELFF.

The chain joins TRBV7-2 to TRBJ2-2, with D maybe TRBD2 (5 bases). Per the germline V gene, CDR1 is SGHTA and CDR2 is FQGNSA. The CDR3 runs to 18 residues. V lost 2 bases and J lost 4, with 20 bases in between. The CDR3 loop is CASSLLSILGLLTGELFF. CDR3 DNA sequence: TGTGCCAGCAGCTTATTATCCATACTAGGGCTCCTCACCGGGGAGCTGTTTTTT. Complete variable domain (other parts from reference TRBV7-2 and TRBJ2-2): GAGVSQSPSNKVTEKGKDVELRCDPISGHTALYWYRQSLGQGLEFLIYFQGNSAPDKSGLPSDRFSAERTGGSVSTLTIQRTQQEDSAVYLCASSLLSILGLLTGELFFGEGSRLTVL.

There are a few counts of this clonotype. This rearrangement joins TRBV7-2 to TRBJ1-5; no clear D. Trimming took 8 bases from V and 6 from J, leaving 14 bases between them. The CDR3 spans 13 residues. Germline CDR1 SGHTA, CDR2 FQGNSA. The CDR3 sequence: CASAWAGGQPQHF. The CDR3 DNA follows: TGTGCCAGCGCATGGGCAGGTGGTCAGCCCCAGCATTTT.